This T cell receptor (beta chain) originates from a study of T-cell reconstitution after alpha-beta-depleted transplantation in children. In regard to this clonotype: The antigen is not known.

CDR1 SGDLS and CDR2 YYNGEE come from the germline V gene. The CDR3 consists of 18 residues. V was clipped by 3 bases and J by 4 bases; unmatched bases: 13. Findings of the study overall: Roughly two months post-transplant, alpha-beta T cells reportedly originated from several hundred graft clones that had expanded. At the one-year point after transplant, T-cell counts and TCRbeta diversity were found to come mostly from T cells that had been newly produced.

Unique molecular identifiers were used to barcode this TCRbeta library. TCRdb re-derived calls from the PCR reads in MiXCR, one entry per CDR3 protein. The repertoire holds around 490,000 distinct CDR3 sequences, about an eighth seen once, with around 13% in the top ten. The chain carries TRBV9 and TRBJ1-2; TRBD1 agrees at 12 bases. The sequence was collected from a female patient aged 2-15 years who had a stem cell transplant for aplastic anemia, so the T cells may come from the graft donor. Sequenced material: PBMCs, mostly from graft donor cells, taken 180 days after TCRalphabeta/CD19-depleted stem cell transplant. The CDR3 nucleotides read TGTGCCAGCAGCGCGTCCGGGACAGGGGGCGTGAGGAGCTATGGCTACACCTTC. Translating it yields CASSASGTGGVRSYGYTF.